Listed below are T cell receptor beta chains from one sample, sequenced in a study of cytomegalovirus exposure and HLA in healthy donors. Generated by immunoSEQ multiplex PCR, the TCRdb table keeps only in-frame clones and is missing some. Among 150,000 to 250,000 clones listed, about 79% were seen once. The sequenced material came from PBMCs. These TCRs come from a woman aged 30 to 39 in good health and CMV-seropositive. CDR3s include the opening cysteine and the closing phenylalanine or tryptophan.

13 TRBV30 CAWDPDRGYGYTF
15 TRBV27 CASSEGPGYSYEQYF
16 TRBV19 CASSIVAGTGVDGYTF
14 TRBV29-1 CSVDRRQAPYGYTF
16 TRBV5-1 CASSLTGGVLDYGYTF
16 TRBV5-4 CASSPGERSSYNEQFF
13 TRBV19 CASSINRDYEQYF
17 TRBV5-1 CASSLATGTGPNYGYTF
14 TRBV30 CAWAEGRVNTEAFF
14 TRBV15 CATSRDRDRRGYTF
12 TRBV7-3 CASSSGYNEQFF
13 TRBV15 CATSRGSPGEQFF
17 TRBV6-1 CASSEATGPLSGNTIYF
14 TRBV6-5 CASRAPSRGGEQYF